The 22 T cell receptor beta chains below all came from one sample that was sequenced in a study of cytomegalovirus exposure and HLA in healthy donors. PCR employed 60 Vbeta and 13 Jbeta primers. TCRdb's table, derived via immunoSEQ multiplex PCR, lists solely in-frame clones and lacks some. The sample holds over 150,000 clones; about two thirds are singletons and the top ten take roughly 4.4%. The sequenced material came from PBMCs. These receptors came from a woman in her late teens or twenties in good health and CMV-seropositive.

This rearrangement joins TRBV18 to TRBJ1-2, with D maybe TRBD1 (5 bases). The CDR3 sequence is 12 residues long. Germline assignment: CDR1 KGHSH and CDR2 LQKENI. Trimming took off 4 bases at V and 6 bases at J, with 9 bases between the two ends. This chain's CDR3 is CASSRDRNGYTF. The CDR3 DNA follows: TGTGCCAGCTCACGAGACAGAAATGGCTACACCTTC.

This chain uses TRBV19 with TRBJ1-1; possibly TRBD1 for D (6 bases). Germline CDR1 and CDR2: LNHDA and SQIVND (reference sequence). Trimming shortened V by 0 bases and J by 2 bases, and 16 bases separated the two germline ends. This CDR3 spans 17 amino acids. This CDR3 reads CASSIELRLTGNTEAFF. CDR3 DNA: TGTGCCAGTAGTATAGAGCTGCGGCTGACAGGAAACACTGAAGCTTTCTTT.

The V gene is TRBV18, the J gene TRBJ2-1; a weak D match, TRBD2 (5 bases). CDR1 is KGHSH and CDR2 is LQKENI in the germline V gene. The V gene lost 2 bases and the J gene lost 0 bases, with 14 bases spanning the gap. The CDR3 is made up of 17 amino acids. CDR3 coding DNA: TGTGCCAGCTCACCAAAATTCGGGGAGAGCTCCTACAATGAGCAGTTCTTC. Protein product: CASSPKFGESSYNEQFF.

This clone was seen more than once but under ten times. The chain recombines TRBV5-4 with TRBJ1-2; D may be TRBD1 (6 bases). The CDR3 runs 14 residues. Germline CDR1 and CDR2: SGHNT and YYREEE (reference sequence). Trimming stripped 5 bases from V and 6 bases from J, with 17 bases between. CDR3 in amino acids: CASSQGTRTDGYTF. The CDR3 DNA sequence: TGTGCCAGCAGTCAAGGGACACGGACAGATGGCTACACCTTC.

The rearrangement uses TRBV5-1 and TRBJ2-6, with no clear D. The CDR3 consists of 14 residues. Trimming left V 6 bases short and J 1 base short, with 8 bases between. The germline V gene encodes CDR1 SGHRS and CDR2 YFSETQ. The CDR3 DNA reads as TGCGCCAGCATGTCCAGTTCTGGGGCCAACGTCCTGACTTTC. Its protein is CASMSSSGANVLTF.

This clone showed up just a few times. One junction end does not reproduce the germline sequence, and a read error may be involved. The genes are TRBV7-7 and TRBJ1-1, with 9 bases lining up with TRBD1. Germline CDR1 reads SSHAT; CDR2 reads FNYEAQ (reference sequence). There are 15 residues in the CDR3. The CDR3 nucleotides are TGTGCTAGCAGCTTAGCGGGACAGGGGAACACTGAAGCTTTCTTT. It translates to CASSLAGQGNTEAFF. The variable domain in full, with the rest retrieved from reference TRBV7-7 and TRBJ1-1, is GAGVSQSPRYKVTKRGQDVTLRCDPISSHATLYWYQQALGQGPEFLTYFNYEAQPDKSGLPSDRFSAERPEGSISTLTIQRTEQRDSAMYRCASSLAGQGNTEAFFGQGTRLTVV.

This chain links TRBV19 with TRBJ1-5; D unclear. Looked up from germline, CDR1 is LNHDA and CDR2 is SQIVND (reference sequence). The CDR3 is made up of 13 amino acids. Between the trimmed V and J ends, which lost 4 bases and 4 bases, there was a span of 8 bases. The CDR3 protein is CASSTERNQPQHF. The DNA of the CDR3 is TGTGCCAGTAGTACGGAGAGAAATCAGCCCCAGCATTTT.

The chain uses TRBV18 and TRBJ1-5; D remains unclear. CDR1 and CDR2 (germline): KGHSH, LQKENI. There are 15 residues in the CDR3. Deletions cut 2 bases from V and 1 base from J, with 9 bases between. CDR3 DNA sequence: TGTGCCAGCTCACCAGAGAGCGTCAGCAATCAGCCCCAGCATTTT. Its translation is CASSPESVSNQPQHF.

A few counts support this clone. The chain joins TRBV30 to TRBJ2-7; D uncertain. CDR3 length: 12 residues. Trimming removed 4 bases from V and 5 bases from J, with 12 bases in between. Per the germline V gene, CDR1 is GTSNPN and CDR2 is SVGIG (reference sequence). The CDR3 sequence is CAWTSGVHEQYF. The CDR3 DNA reads TGTGCCTGGACATCGGGTGTCCACGAGCAGTACTTC.

The V and J genes are TRBV6-6 and TRBJ1-5; maybe TRBD1 (6 bases). The CDR3 extends over 14 amino acids. Germline V gives CDR1 MNHNY, CDR2 SVGAGI (reference sequence). V gave up 7 bases and J gave up 3 bases, with 13 bases separating them. CDR3 DNA sequence: TGTGCCAGCACAGGGGTCTCCTACAATCAGCCCCAGCATTTT. Its translation: CASTGVSYNQPQHF.

CDR3 nucleotide sequence: TGTGCCAGCAGCGCCCGGACTAGCGGGAGGGTGAACACCGGGGAGCTGTTTTTT. It specifies CASSARTSGRVNTGELFF. The V and J genes are TRBV9 and TRBJ2-2, with 15 bases identical to TRBD2. Trimming at V came to 3 bases and at J to 1 base, leaving 4 bases not matched to a gene. CDR1 and CDR2 (germline): SGDLS, YYNGEE. CDR3 length: 18 amino acids.

The V gene is TRBV13, the J gene TRBJ2-7; D gene unclear. Trimming took 4 bases from V and 3 from J, leaving 10 bases between them. Germline CDR1 reads PRHDT; CDR2 reads FYEKMQ (reference sequence). The CDR3 sequence is 13 residues long. The CDR3 DNA reads TGTGCCAGCAGCTCCGCGTACGGCTACGAGCAGTACTTC. Translating gives CASSSAYGYEQYF.

The J gene is TRBJ2-7, the V gene TRBV11-1; 7 bases fit TRBD1. CDR3 size: 12 residues. J lost 11 bases, V lost 4 bases, and 8 bases had no gene match. The V gene's germline CDR1 is SGHAT and CDR2 FQDESV (reference sequence). The CDR3 spells CASSSGTVPEYF. CDR3 coding DNA: TGTGCCAGCAGCTCCGGGACAGTCCCGGAGTACTTC.

The chain is built from TRBV30 and TRBJ2-7; D is undetermined. Germline CDR1 reads GTSNPN; CDR2 reads SVGIG (reference sequence). The CDR3 totals 11 residues. V gave up 2 bases and J gave up 3 bases, with 5 bases separating them. The CDR3 sequence: CAWSPDYEQYF. The CDR3 DNA reads as TGTGCCTGGAGTCCAGACTACGAGCAGTACTTC. Complete variable domain (other parts from reference TRBV30 and TRBJ2-7): SQTIHQWPATLVQPVGSPLSLECTVEGTSNPNLYWYRQAAGRGLQLLFYSVGIGQISSEVPQNLSASRPQDRQFILSSKKLLLSDSGFYLCAWSPDYEQYFGPGTRLTVT.

CDR3 sequence reads: CASSPLTGTGTVGELFF. CDR3 DNA: TGTGCCAGCTCACCCCTAACCGGGACAGGGACCGTCGGGGAGCTGTTTTTT. The V and J genes are TRBV18 and TRBJ2-2; TRBD1 agrees at 9 bases. Germline V gives CDR1 KGHSH, CDR2 LQKENI. The CDR3 runs 17 residues. J gave up 7 bases and V 3 bases, and 12 bases lay outside the gene matches.

The chain couples TRBV12-5 to TRBJ1-5; D is unresolved. V shed 2 bases and J shed 1 base, with 6 bases lying between them. The germline V gene encodes CDR1 LGHNT and CDR2 FRNRAP. The CDR3 is made up of 14 amino acids. The CDR3 DNA follows: TGTGCTAGTGGTTTGAGCGGGAGCAATCAGCCCCAGCATTTT. This codes for CASGLSGSNQPQHF. The complete variable domain, with remaining parts taken from reference TRBV12-5 and TRBJ1-5, reads DARVTQTPRHKVTEMGQEVTMRCQPILGHNTVFWYRQTMMQGLELLAYFRNRAPLDDSGMPKDRFSAEMPDATLATLKIQPSEPRDSAVYFCASGLSGSNQPQHFGDGTRLSIL.

Comments on this clone: At the DNA level, this CDR3 is encoded by other sequences in the same sample as well. This rearrangement joins TRBV28 to TRBJ1-5; D is uncertain. Trimming removed 8 bases from V and 2 bases from J, with 7 bases in between. CDR1 is MDHEN and CDR2 is SYDVKM in the germline V gene. This CDR3 is built from 12 residues. The CDR3 loop reads CASRSGNQPQHF. CDR3 coding DNA: TGTGCCAGCCGGAGCGGCAATCAGCCCCAGCATTTT.

The chain recombines TRBV18 with TRBJ1-6, with D tentatively TRBD1 (5 bases). Germline V gene sequence: CDR1 KGHSH, CDR2 LQKENI. This CDR3 spans 14 amino acids. Trimming stripped 3 bases from V and 6 bases from J, with 9 bases between. In nucleotides, the CDR3 is TGTGCCAGCTCACCGTCGGGGGTTAATTCACCCCTCCACTTT. Residues: CASSPSGVNSPLHF. The full variable domain, completed using reference TRBV18 and TRBJ1-6, is NAGVMQNPRHLVRRRGQEARLRCSPMKGHSHVYWYRQLPEEGLKFMVYLQKENIIDESGMPKERFSAEFPKEGPSILRIQQVVRGDSAAYFCASSPSGVNSPLHFGNGTRLTVT.

In this sample, this clone turned up once. The chain joins TRBV5-1 to TRBJ1-4; 8 bases are a match to TRBD1. Germline CDR1 SGHRS, CDR2 YFSETQ. CDR3 length equals 16 residues. V lost 4 bases to trimming and J lost 8 bases; unmatched junction nucleotides: 13. CDR3 DNA: TGCGCCAGCAGCATCTCGGACAGGGAGATTAGAGAAAAACTGTTTTTT. Translating it yields CASSISDREIREKLFF.

The rearrangement links TRBV7-3 to TRBJ2-1; TRBD2 matches 8 bases. Germline-derived CDR1 and CDR2 are SGHTA and FQGTGA. The CDR3 spans 16 residues. V was clipped by 1 base and J by 4 bases; unmatched bases: 6. The CDR3, as DNA: TGTGCCAGCAGCTTAATGTCTAGCGGGTATTACAATGAGCAGTTCTTC. Protein: CASSLMSSGYYNEQFF.

This chain links TRBV28 with TRBJ2-5; TRBD1 is a possible D gene (6 bases). The germline V gene encodes CDR1 MDHEN and CDR2 SYDVKM. V dropped 6 bases and J dropped 7 bases, with 15 bases sitting between them. This CDR3 comprises 13 residues. The CDR3 is CASRLQGAGTQYF. The CDR3 DNA follows: TGTGCCAGCAGGTTACAGGGTGCAGGGACCCAGTACTTC.

V usage is TRBV4-3 and J usage is TRBJ1-2; possible D gene TRBD1, 6 bases. V lost 0 bases, J lost 0 bases, and 20 bases lay in between. Germline values: CDR1 LGHNA, CDR2 YSLEER. The CDR3 is made up of 19 amino acids. Here the CDR3 DNA reads TGCGCCAGCAGCCAAGATACAGGGAATTTCTACGGGGCTAACTATGGCTACACCTTC. It translates to CASSQDTGNFYGANYGYTF.